The clone carrying this TCR beta chain was recorded once. The antigen remains undetermined. The germline V gene encodes CDR1 SGHTA and CDR2 FQGTGA. Trimming left V 2 bases short and J 4 bases short, with 19 bases between. CDR3 length equals 17 residues. The sample originates from a study of shared clonotypes between healthy human individuals. The study's findings and limits: Sampling used blood alone; tissue repertoires probably differ.

HIV-negative, healthy adults without recent acute infections or vaccinations were the donors. Each sample came from a Caucasian adult donor living in Nashville, Tennessee. An even split of each subset's genomic DNA across several immunoSEQ plates was performed. Libraries were prepared by immunoSEQ multiplex PCR; TCRdb keeps only in-frame clonotypes and omits some of them. The repertoire holds around 2,000,000 clones, with about 95% as singletons. Sequences were obtained from naive CD4+ T cells sorted from blood. Subset denoted: CD45RA+ positively selected. This chain links TRBV7-3 with TRBJ2-3; D is possibly TRBD2 (6 bases). The TCR sequence derives from a man younger than 30 in good health. This CDR3 reads CASSLGLRGGGPDTQYF. The CDR3 DNA is TGTGCCAGCAGCTTAGGCTTAAGGGGAGGAGGACCAGATACGCAGTATTTT.